This TCR beta chain comes out of a study of T cells after yellow fever vaccination (dated by TCRdb to between 2018 and 2021). Study-level background: The SMART-Seq v4 Ultra Low Input RNA kit was used to prepare libraries from fractions with low cell numbers. To follow T-cell clones before and after both primary and booster YFV17D yellow fever vaccination, bulk TCR alpha and beta repertoires underwent longitudinal sequencing. The cohort comprised two healthy male donors, one aged 18 to 29 and one aged 30 to 40 years. Blood was drawn at multiple timepoints before and after primary and secondary immunization, with bulk PBMC replicates and cell subsets isolated.

In the paper's terms, the treatment or condition label means: live attenuated yellow fever vaccine strain. PBMCs were isolated from peripheral blood using a standard Ficoll-Paque protocol. CD4 and CD8 T-cell fractions were isolated with Dynabeads CD4 and CD8 positive selection kits. RNA was extracted with TriZol from bulk PBMCs, CD4 and CD8 fractions, and dextramer-positive and dextramer-negative fractions. The CDR3 runs 15 residues from the cysteine to the phenylalanine. The read is trimmed to its CDR3 DNA, 45 bases read in frame from base 1. Relative to germline, V is 4 bases shorter and J is 0 bases shorter, with 10 bases between their ends. According to the germline V gene, CDR1 reads SGDLS and CDR2 reads YYNGEE. TCRdb records Illumina NovaSeq 6000 as the sequencer. TCR cDNA was made using 5'RACE template switching, a step that added a universal primer site and unique molecular identifiers. Priming of cDNA synthesis was performed from both the TCR alpha and TCR beta constant segments. Library amplification used two PCR steps, and the second PCR step added sample barcodes and sequencing adapters. Sequencing of libraries was done on Illumina HiSeq 2500 (2x100 bp) or NovaSeq (2x150 bp). In the source study's methods: MIGEC was used to demultiplex reads and collapse the reads into UMI consensus sequences, and MiXCR was used for V(D)J alignment. Vaccine-responding clonotypes were identified with edgeR using replicate PBMC samples, with FDR below 0.01 and a log2 fold change above 5 up to day 15 being required. Each bulk clonotype received a CD4 or CD8 identity based on whether the sequenced CD4 or CD8 repertoire contained that clonotype at higher abundance. TCRdb trimmed the raw reads at Q25, called clones with MiXCR and kept productive beta chains. Rows are unified per CDR3 protein, each entry keeping the most common DNA and genes. These V and J calls rely on TCRdb rather than the paper's analysis. The sample data list fewer than 400,000 distinct CDR3 sequences, and 9.5% to 12% of these were observed just once. The ten largest clones take up about 3% of the sample.

In this sample, this clonotype turned up many times. The target of this receptor is not known. There are no base qualities to consult, and no much larger clone falls within one base. The full study reports these points: Only a couple of donors were included in the study, so the extent to which the findings can be generalized is limited. Computational filtering was required because FACS-sorted repertoires could contain abundant contaminating clonotypes from the bulk population. After the booster, most clones that had expanded after primary vaccination were detected again (around 96% of CD4 and around 88% of CD8), suggesting broad maintenance of memory. A small share of clonotypes occurred in both CD4 and CD8 compartments, likely arising from convergent recombination. The secondary T-cell response was found to be weaker but faster than the primary response, with a peak reached on day 5 rather than on day 15.

The receptor was isolated from a man aged 18 to 30 who received the YFV17D yellow fever vaccine. The specimen was CD4+ T cells sorted from PBMCs, collected 45 days after the yellow fever booster vaccination. This chain is built from TRBV9 and TRBJ1-4; there is no confident call for the D gene. The DNA is TGTGCCAGCAGCCCCTCAGTTGCAACTAATGAAAAACTGTTTTTT. This gives the protein CASSPSVATNEKLFF.